This passage covers 26 T cell receptor beta chains from one sample sequenced in a study of T cell clonotyping in hematopoietic cell transplantation. Here immunoSEQ multiplex PCR was the method, and the copy in TCRdb shows in-frame clones only, minus some. The sample includes 4,500 to 6,500 clones, roughly 74% of them seen just once. Material: peripheral blood mononuclear cells, obtained 30 days after allogeneic stem cell transplant. The receptors come from a male patient in his sixties who had an allogeneic stem cell transplant from an unrelated donor, so the T cells may come from the graft donor. Some clones in this sample may be carry-over from other donors' samples.

The rearrangement uses TRBV6-5 and TRBJ1-1, with D unclear. V was clipped by 0 bases and J by 1 base, with 9 bases between them. This CDR3 contains 15 residues. The germline gives CDR1 MNHEY, CDR2 SVGAGI. CDR3: CASSYSFNPNTEAFF. For the CDR3, the DNA is TGTGCCAGCAGTTACTCCTTTAACCCGAACACTGAAGCTTTCTTT.

This chain links TRBV19 with TRBJ1-2; a weak D match, TRBD1 (5 bases). V was pared by 7 bases and J by 2 bases, with 17 bases between. Germline values: CDR1 LNHDA, CDR2 SQIVND (reference sequence). The CDR3 is 15 amino acids. This CDR3 reads CASTPSARGNYGYTF. The CDR3 coding sequence is TGTGCCAGTACCCCGTCGGCCCGGGGGAACTATGGCTACACCTTC.

This chain links TRBV30 with TRBJ2-7; TRBD2 is a possible D gene (6 bases). This CDR3 has 14 amino acids. CDR1 is GTSNPN and CDR2 is SVGIG in the germline V gene (reference sequence). The V end was cut by 4 bases, the J end by 0 bases, with 13 bases between. This chain's CDR3 is CAWTGVASSYEQYF. The CDR3 bases are TGTGCCTGGACGGGAGTAGCAAGCTCCTACGAGCAGTACTTC. Together with reference TRBV30 and TRBJ2-7, the CDR3 gives the full variable domain: SQTIHQWPATLVQPVGSPLSLECTVEGTSNPNLYWYRQAAGRGLQLLFYSVGIGQISSEVPQNLSASRPQDRQFILSSKKLLLSDSGFYLCAWTGVASSYEQYFGPGTRLTVT.

The V gene is TRBV19, the J gene TRBJ1-6, with 7 bases matching TRBD1. This CDR3 contains 17 residues. The germline V gene encodes CDR1 LNHDA and CDR2 SQIVND (reference sequence). J gave up 7 bases and V 5 bases, and 14 bases lay outside the gene matches. The CDR3 protein is CASSPRNGDSLNSPLHF. The CDR3 bases are TGTGCCAGTAGTCCTCGGAATGGGGACAGTCTCAATTCACCCCTCCACTTT.

V usage is TRBV29-1 and J usage is TRBJ1-1; 7 bases agree with TRBD1. The V and J ends lost 2 bases and 3 bases, in that order; junction bases with no gene match: 12. Germline lookup yields CDR1 SQVTM and CDR2 ANQGSEA. The CDR3 is 16 residues long. CDR3 residues: CSVESLTGLMYTEAFF. The DNA for the CDR3 is TGCAGCGTTGAATCTTTGACAGGGCTTATGTACACTGAAGCTTTCTTT. Drawing the rest from reference TRBV29-1 and TRBJ1-1, the complete variable domain is SAVISQKPSRDICQRGTSLTIQCQVDSQVTMMFWYRQQPGQSLTLIATANQGSEATYESGFVIDKFPISRPNLTFSTLTVSNMSPEDSSIYLCSVESLTGLMYTEAFFGQGTRLTVV.

J is TRBJ2-2 and V is TRBV2; 8 nucleotides align to TRBD2. Germline assignment: CDR1 SNHLY and CDR2 FYNNEI. This CDR3 contains 17 residues. After removal of 4 bases from V and 6 bases from J, the junction contained 13 bases not matched to a gene. CDR3 region: CASSVLPGLGAPGELFF. The CDR3 DNA follows: TGTGCCAGCAGTGTACTCCCGGGACTAGGGGCCCCCGGGGAGCTGTTTTTT.

The chain recombines TRBV7-3 with TRBJ2-5, with D perhaps being TRBD1 or TRBD2 (6 bases each). Looked up from germline, CDR1 is SGHTA and CDR2 is FQGTGA. Trimming removed 1 base from V and 2 bases from J, with 11 bases in between. CDR3 length: 15 amino acids. CDR3 bases: TGTGCCAGCAGCTTAAATGGGGGGCGTCAAGAGACCCAGTACTTC. Its translation is CASSLNGGRQETQYF.

This rearrangement joins TRBV6-5 to TRBJ2-3; 8 bases are a match to TRBD2. The CDR3 contains 16 residues. V was clipped by 2 bases and J by 3 bases; unmatched bases: 7. Germline CDR1 reads MNHEY; CDR2 reads SVGAGI. In DNA form, the CDR3 reads TGTGCCAGCAGTTACGGGCGGGGGGTAGGAACAGATACGCAGTATTTT. Protein: CASSYGRGVGTDTQYF.

This chain uses TRBV6-5 with TRBJ2-3; the D is unclear. V lost 8 bases, J lost 2 bases, and 11 bases lay in between. The length of the CDR3 is 13 residues. Germline CDR1 reads MNHEY; CDR2 reads SVGAGI. The CDR3 here is CASLKGNTDTQYF. The CDR3 DNA reads as TGTGCCAGCCTGAAGGGAAACACAGATACGCAGTATTTT.

On this clone itself: One end of the junction does not line up with germline, which may come from a read error. The V gene is TRBV4-2, the J gene TRBJ2-2; D possibly corresponds to TRBD2 (6 bases). Germline loops: CDR1 LGHNA, CDR2 YNFKEQ. The CDR3 runs to 17 residues. CDR3 in amino acids: CASTQGLHTRRAGELFF. CDR3 bases: TGTGCCAGCACCCAAGGGTTGCATACCCGGAGGGCCGGGGAGCTGTTTTTT.

Of note for this clone: At one end the junction does not follow the germline gene, possibly because of a read error. The chain is built from TRBV6-1 and TRBJ1-6; 8 bases map to TRBD1. The germline gives CDR1 MNHNS, CDR2 SASEGT. The CDR3 is made up of 13 amino acids. The CDR3 DNA follows: TGTGCCAGCAGTGAAGCCACTTTGACAGGGGCAAACTTT. Amino acid sequence: CASSEATLTGANF.

CDR3 sequence reads: CASSRPPGDTIYF. The CDR3 DNA is TGTGCCAGCAGCCGCCCTCCGGGGGACACCATATATTTT. The rearrangement links TRBV11-2 to TRBJ1-3, with a tentative D call TRBD1 (5 bases). CDR1 and CDR2 (germline): SGHAT, FQNNGV. The CDR3 has 13 amino acids. Trimming stripped 5 bases from V and 8 bases from J, with 13 bases between.

This clone was seen more than once but under ten times. This chain links TRBV20-1 with TRBJ2-7, with D possibly TRBD1 on 5 matching bases. CDR1 and CDR2 (germline): DFQATT, SNEGSKA (reference sequence). With 5 bases removed from V and 3 bases from J, the gap between germline ends came to 8 bases. The CDR3 is 11 amino acids. Here the CDR3 reads CSAPDSYEQYF. CDR3 nucleotides: TGCAGTGCTCCTGACAGCTACGAGCAGTACTTC.

The chain couples TRBV5-6 to TRBJ1-3; D unclear. The V gene's germline CDR1 is SGHDT and CDR2 YYEEEE. The length of the CDR3 is 16 residues. V lost 2 bases, J lost 0 bases, and 12 bases lay in between. The CDR3 DNA follows: TGTGCCAGCAGCTTAACCCTTGTAGGCTCTGGAAACACCATATATTTT. Encoded protein: CASSLTLVGSGNTIYF.

This clone was picked up a small number of times. This chain uses TRBV5-1 with TRBJ1-1; D is possibly TRBD1 (6 bases). The ends were cut back, 3 bases at V and 3 bases at J, with 12 bases in the middle. There are 14 residues in the CDR3. The germline V gene encodes CDR1 SGHRS and CDR2 YFSETQ. This CDR3 reads CASSSQGWDTEAFF. CDR3 in DNA: TGCGCCAGCAGCTCCCAGGGGTGGGACACTGAAGCTTTCTTT.

The chain uses TRBV6-5 and TRBJ1-1; D uncertain. The CDR3 sequence is 13 residues long. From germline, CDR1 is MNHEY and CDR2 SVGAGI. Deletions cut 7 bases from V and 6 bases from J, with 15 bases between. CDR3: CASTRNKDAEAFF. As DNA, the CDR3 is TGTGCCAGCACCAGGAACAAAGACGCTGAAGCTTTCTTT.

This clone turned up a few times. The CDR3: CASSEWGHYAYEQYF. CDR3 in DNA: TGCGCCAGCAGTGAGTGGGGACACTATGCCTACGAGCAGTACTTC. This chain joins TRBV10-1 and TRBJ2-7, with D possibly being TRBD1 (6 bases). The CDR3 totals 15 residues. V was cut by 1 base and J by 2 bases, with 12 bases left in between. Germline CDR1 and CDR2: WNHNN and SYGVQD (reference sequence).

This sequence joins TRBV6-5 and TRBJ1-2; TRBD1 aligns across 8 bases. Trimming cost V 4 bases and J 6 bases; bases outside gene matches: 7. CDR1 and CDR2 (germline): MNHEY, SVGAGI. CDR3 length: 14 residues. The CDR3: CASSFDRGLNGYTF. The CDR3 DNA is TGTGCCAGCAGTTTCGACAGGGGCCTCAATGGCTACACCTTC.

By share, this clone counts as large. The genes are TRBV4-1 and TRBJ1-2; TRBD1 is a possible D gene (5 bases). Germline V CDR1 and CDR2: MGHRA, YSYEKL. The CDR3 totals 13 residues. V lost 0 bases and J 6 bases, leaving 8 bases between the germline ends. DNA for the CDR3: TGCGCCAGCAGCCAAGAGTGGGGGGATGGCTACACCTTC. It is translated as CASSQEWGDGYTF.

This clone was counted between two and nine times. This chain joins TRBV9 and TRBJ2-7, with 10 bases aligning to TRBD1. This CDR3 has 15 amino acids. With 3 bases clipped from V and 5 bases from J, the junction kept 8 bases outside the gene matches. Germline loops: CDR1 SGDLS, CDR2 YYNGEE. The CDR3 loop reads CASSASGTGANEQYF. In DNA, the CDR3 is TGTGCCAGCAGCGCAAGCGGGACAGGGGCAAACGAGCAGTACTTC. Based on the CDR3 plus reference TRBV9 and TRBJ2-7, the full variable domain is DSGVTQTPKHLITATGQRVTLRCSPRSGDLSVYWYQQSLDQGLQFLIQYYNGEERAKGNILERFSAQQFPDLHSELNLSSLELGDSALYFCASSASGTGANEQYFGPGTRLTVT.

This clone appeared once. V and J are TRBV15 and TRBJ1-3; D not certain. The germline gives CDR1 LNHNV, CDR2 YYDKDF (reference sequence). The CDR3 contains 16 residues. The germline V and J ends were trimmed by 3 bases and 1 base, with 13 bases remaining between them. Written as DNA, the CDR3 is TGTGCCACCAGCAGGATAAGGGATTCGTCTGGAAACACCATATATTTT. Translating it yields CATSRIRDSSGNTIYF.

The V and J genes are TRBV9 and TRBJ2-3; 8 nucleotides agree with TRBD2. Trimming took 0 bases from V and 2 from J; bases not matched to a gene: 2. Per germline, CDR1 SGDLS and CDR2 YYNGEE. The CDR3 is made up of 15 amino acids. CDR3 in amino acids: CASSVGRGVTDTQYF. Here the CDR3 DNA reads TGTGCCAGCAGCGTAGGGCGGGGGGTCACAGATACGCAGTATTTT.

The rearrangement uses TRBV4-2 and TRBJ1-5; TRBD1 aligns across 8 bases. The CDR3 spans 14 residues. Trimming took 1 base from V and 5 from J; bases not matched to a gene: 1. CDR1 is LGHNA and CDR2 is YNFKEQ in the germline V gene. The CDR3 here is CASSQATGDQPQHF. CDR3 DNA sequence: TGTGCCAGCAGCCAAGCGACAGGGGATCAGCCCCAGCATTTT.

The chain carries TRBV5-1 and TRBJ2-3, with D tentatively TRBD2 (5 bases). Between the trimmed V and J ends, which lost 3 bases and 9 bases, there was a span of 14 bases. From germline, CDR1 is SGHRS and CDR2 YFSETQ. The CDR3 consists of 13 residues. CDR3 nucleotide sequence: TGCGCCAGCAGCTCTAACGAGGGCGGAACGCAGTATTTT. This codes for CASSSNEGGTQYF.

V and J are TRBV5-1 and TRBJ1-1; 8 positions match TRBD1. The V segment lost 1 base and the J segment 1 base; nucleotides outside the gene matches: 3. Looked up from germline, CDR1 is SGHRS and CDR2 is YFSETQ. This CDR3 has 15 residues. In nucleotides, the CDR3 is TGCGCCAGCAGCTTGCAGGGGGCGCCGAACACTGAAGCTTTCTTT. Translating it yields CASSLQGAPNTEAFF. Full variable domain (rest looked up from reference TRBV5-1 and TRBJ1-1): KAGVTQTPRYLIKTRGQQVTLSCSPISGHRSVSWYQQTPGQGLQFLFEYFSETQRNKGNFPGRFSGRQFSNSRSEMNVSTLELGDSALYLCASSLQGAPNTEAFFGQGTRLTVV.

This clone appeared a few times. CDR3 residues: CASVWDRRGYTF. The DNA for the CDR3 is TGTGCCAGCGTCTGGGACAGACGTGGCTACACCTTC. V gene TRBV6-1 combines with J gene TRBJ1-2; 7 bases match TRBD1. Trimming removed 8 bases from V and 7 bases from J; junction bases left unmatched: 7. The length of the CDR3 is 12 residues. Germline CDR1 reads MNHNS; CDR2 reads SASEGT.